The entry that follows covers one T cell receptor (beta chain) sequence. The sample belongs to a study of blood T cell repertoires in COVID-19. Study-wide background: From the United States, Italy and Spain came samples of acute and convalescent COVID-19. T cells, B-cell-depleted T cells, or PBMCs supplied cDNA or gDNA.

The CDR3 totals 15 residues. In germline, CDR1 is MNHEY, CDR2 SVGAGI. V shed 8 bases, J shed 10 bases, and the junction held 14 bases outside the gene matches. How the authors handled the data: From reference gene primer amplification, estimates of nucleated cell counts were derived. Sequencing was performed with immunoSEQ multiplex PCR; in TCRdb, only in-frame clones are kept and a portion is missing. V, J and clone size were drawn from that table, and D and trimming were deduced from the DNA. The table has 15,000 to 20,000 clones, roughly 82% seen once. Sequencing used peripheral blood. The V and J genes are TRBV6-5 and TRBJ1-6; TRBD1 agrees at 7 bases. The clonotype comes from a woman between 65 and 79 years old with active COVID-19. CDR3 DNA sequence: TGTGCCAGCGCCTCAACAGGGGTCCTAGGGTCACCCCTCCACTTT. As protein: CASASTGVLGSPLHF.